The T cell receptor (beta chain) described here comes from a study of blood T cell repertoires in COVID-19. Study-wide context: PBMCs, B-cell-depleted T cells, or T cells were the source of the cDNA or gDNA that made up the material.

Adults between roughly 18 and 90 years of age took part from 24 US areas. Produced via immunoSEQ multiplex PCR; TCRdb's table is partial and in-frame only. This sample has over 120,000 clones, with around 82% found just once. The ends were cut back, 1 base at V and 1 base at J, with 12 bases in the middle. CDR3 length: 16 residues. Per germline, CDR1 KGHSH and CDR2 LQKENI. The V gene is TRBV18, the J gene TRBJ2-3; tentatively, D is TRBD1 (6 bases). The sequencing input was PBMCs or T cells enriched from blood (not recorded which). The origin of this receptor is a woman between 45 and 65 years old who had recovered from COVID-19. CDR3 sequence reads: CASSPLSQGRTDTQYF. The DNA of the CDR3 is TGTGCCAGCTCACCACTGTCACAGGGACGCACAGATACGCAGTATTTT. The whole variable domain, filled in from reference TRBV18 and TRBJ2-3, reads NAGVMQNPRHLVRRRGQEARLRCSPMKGHSHVYWYRQLPEEGLKFMVYLQKENIIDESGMPKERFSAEFPKEGPSILRIQQVVRGDSAAYFCASSPLSQGRTDTQYFGPGTRLTVL.